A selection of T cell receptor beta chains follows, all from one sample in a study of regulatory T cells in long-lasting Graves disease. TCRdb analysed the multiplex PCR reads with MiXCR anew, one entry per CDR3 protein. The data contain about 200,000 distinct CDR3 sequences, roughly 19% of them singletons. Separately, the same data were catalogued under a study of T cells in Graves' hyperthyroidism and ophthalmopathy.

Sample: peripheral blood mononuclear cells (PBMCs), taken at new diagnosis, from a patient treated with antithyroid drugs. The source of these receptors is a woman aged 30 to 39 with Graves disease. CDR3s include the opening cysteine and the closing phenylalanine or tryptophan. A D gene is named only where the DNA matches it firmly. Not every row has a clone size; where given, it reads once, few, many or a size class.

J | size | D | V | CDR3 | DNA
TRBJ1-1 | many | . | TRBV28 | CASSFWRSLEAFF | TGTGCCAGCAGTTTTTGGCGTTCCCTGGAAGCTTTCTTT
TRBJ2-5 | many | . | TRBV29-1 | CSVDSGARWETQYF | TGCAGCGTTGACTCAGGGGCACGATGGGAGACCCAGTACTTC
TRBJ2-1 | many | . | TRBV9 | CASSVGPAGNNEQFF | TGTGCCAGCAGCGTAGGTCCAGCGGGTAACAATGAGCAGTTCTTC
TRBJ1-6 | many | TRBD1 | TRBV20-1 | CSARTGRSSPLHF | TGCAGTGCTAGGACAGGGCGCAGTTCACCCCTCCACTTT
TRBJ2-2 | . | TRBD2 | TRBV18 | CASSPPNSGAWELFF | TGTGCCAGCTCACCACCGAACAGCGGGGCTTGGGAGCTGTTTTTT
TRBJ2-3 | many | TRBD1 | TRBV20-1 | CSAGGTGVTDTQYF | TGCAGTGCTGGGGGGACAGGGGTCACAGATACGCAGTATTTT
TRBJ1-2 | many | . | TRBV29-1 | CSVEIGLGYGYTF | TGCAGCGTTGAAATCGGGTTGGGGTATGGCTACACCTTC
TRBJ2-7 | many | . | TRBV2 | CASNEGLYSYEQYF | TGTGCCAGCAACGAGGGACTCTACTCCTACGAGCAGTACTTC
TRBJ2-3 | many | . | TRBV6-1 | CASSENGPRYF | TGTGCCAGCAGTGAGAATGGACCAAGGTATTTT
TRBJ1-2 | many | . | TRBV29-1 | CSVPGGSYGYTF | TGCAGCGTTCCCGGGGGTTCCTATGGCTACACCTTC
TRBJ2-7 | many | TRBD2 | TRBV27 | CASSSTSGGADPYEQYF | TGTGCCAGCAGCAGTACTAGCGGGGGGGCCGACCCCTACGAGCAGTACTTC
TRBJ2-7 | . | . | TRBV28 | CASGPLVAGRNSYEQYF | TGTGCCAGCGGCCCCCTCGTGGCGGGACGGAACTCCTACGAGCAGTACTTC
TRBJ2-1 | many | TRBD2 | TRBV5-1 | CASSLGLAGGLPYNEQFF | TGCGCCAGCAGCCTAGGACTAGCGGGAGGGCTCCCCTACAATGAGCAGTTCTTC
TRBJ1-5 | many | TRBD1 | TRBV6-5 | CASSLKPGQGAHQPQHF | TGTGCCAGCAGTTTGAAACCGGGACAGGGAGCCCACCAGCCCCAGCATTTT
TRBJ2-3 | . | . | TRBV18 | CASSPGLGTDTQYF | TGTGCCAGCTCACCAGGGCTCGGCACAGATACGCAGTATTTT
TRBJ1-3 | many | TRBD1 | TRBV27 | CASSRTGDSGNTIYF | TGTGCCAGCAGCCGGACAGGGGATTCTGGAAACACCATATATTTT
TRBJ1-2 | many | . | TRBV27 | CASSPDPNYGYTF | TGTGCCAGCAGTCCAGACCCTAACTATGGCTACACCTTC
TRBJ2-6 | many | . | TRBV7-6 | CASSLVTGLSSGANVLTF | TGTGCCAGCAGCTTAGTGACAGGCTTAAGCTCTGGGGCCAACGTCCTGACTTTC
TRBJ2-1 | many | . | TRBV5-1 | CASSEKAGRVNEQFF | TGCGCCAGCAGCGAGAAGGCAGGAAGGGTCAATGAGCAGTTCTTC
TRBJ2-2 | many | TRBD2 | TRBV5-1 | CASSPGTTNTGELFF | TGCGCCAGCAGTCCCGGGACTACGAACACCGGGGAGCTGTTTTTT
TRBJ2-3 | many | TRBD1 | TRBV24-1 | CATSPTGATDTQYF | TGTGCCACCAGCCCGACAGGGGCAACAGATACGCAGTATTTT
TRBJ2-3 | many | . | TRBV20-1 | CSAKLVADTQYF | TGCAGTGCTAAATTAGTCGCAGATACGCAGTATTTT
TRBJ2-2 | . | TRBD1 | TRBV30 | CAWGRGQISTGELFF | TGTGCCTGGGGCAGGGGGCAGATCAGCACCGGGGAGCTGTTTTTT
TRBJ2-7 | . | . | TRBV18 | CASSPARTGTREQYF | TGTGCCAGCTCACCGGCACGGACCGGTACCCGCGAGCAGTACTTC
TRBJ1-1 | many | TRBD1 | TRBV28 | CASRFDRATEEAFF | TGTGCCAGCAGATTTGACAGGGCCACCGAAGAAGCTTTCTTT
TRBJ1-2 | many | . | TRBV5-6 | CASSLGTITANYGYTF | TGTGCCAGCAGCTTGGGTACAATAACTGCTAACTATGGCTACACCTTC
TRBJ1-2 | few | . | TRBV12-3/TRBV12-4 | CASSLVSKGPTHGYTF | TGTGCCAGCAGTTTAGTATCAAAAGGCCCCACGCATGGCTACACCTTC
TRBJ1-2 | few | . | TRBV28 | CASSLGGGSGGYTF | TGTGCCAGCAGTTTGGGGGGGGGCTCGGGTGGCTACACCTTC
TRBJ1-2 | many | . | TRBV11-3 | CATGRANYGYTF | TGTGCCACCGGGAGAGCTAACTATGGCTACACCTTC